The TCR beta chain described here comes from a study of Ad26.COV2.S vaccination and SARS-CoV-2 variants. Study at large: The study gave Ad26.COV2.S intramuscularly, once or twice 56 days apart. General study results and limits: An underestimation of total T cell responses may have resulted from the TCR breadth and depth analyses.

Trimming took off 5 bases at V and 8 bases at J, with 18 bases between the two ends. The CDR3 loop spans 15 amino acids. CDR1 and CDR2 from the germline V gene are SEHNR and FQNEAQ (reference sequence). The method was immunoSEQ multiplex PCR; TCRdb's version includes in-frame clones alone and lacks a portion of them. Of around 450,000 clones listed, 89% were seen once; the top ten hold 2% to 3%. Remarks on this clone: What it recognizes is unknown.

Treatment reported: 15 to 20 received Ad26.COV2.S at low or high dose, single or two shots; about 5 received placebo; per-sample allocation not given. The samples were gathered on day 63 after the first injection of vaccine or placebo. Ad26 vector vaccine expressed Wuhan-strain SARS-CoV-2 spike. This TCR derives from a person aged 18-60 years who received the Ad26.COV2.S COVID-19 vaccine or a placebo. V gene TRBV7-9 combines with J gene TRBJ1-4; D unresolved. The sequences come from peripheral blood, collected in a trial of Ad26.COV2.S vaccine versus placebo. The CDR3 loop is CASSPSPERREKLFF. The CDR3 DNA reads TGTGCCAGCAGCCCGAGCCCAGAAAGAAGGGAAAAACTGTTTTTT. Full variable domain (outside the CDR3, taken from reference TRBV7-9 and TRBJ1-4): DTGVSQNPRHKITKRGQNVTFRCDPISEHNRLYWYRQTLGQGPEFLTYFQNEAQLEKSRLLSDRFSAERPKGSFSTLEIQRTEQGDSAMYLCASSPSPERREKLFFGSGTQLSVL.